This is a list of T cell receptor beta chains from one sample in a study of STAT3 mutations in large granular lymphocyte leukemia. Repertoires were generated with immunoSEQ multiplex PCR, while TCRdb's copy carries only in-frame clones and drops some. The table shows about 42,000 clones, with about 81% occurring only once. Sequenced sample: PBMCs. These receptors were collected from a human donor with T large granular lymphocyte leukemia. Some clones in this sample may be carry-over from other donors' samples. Both conserved end residues are part of each CDR3. A D gene is named only where the DNA matches it firmly. Not every row has a clone size; where given, it reads once, few, many or a size class.

size | D | J | V | CDR3 | DNA
few | NA | TRBJ2-5 | TRBV5-1 | CASSSGQANTQYF | TGCGCCAGCAGTTCTGGACAAGCCAATACCCAGTACTTC
NA | TRBD2 | TRBJ2-5 | TRBV9 | CASSPREGQETQYF | TGTGCCAGCAGCCCCCGGGAGGGCCAAGAGACCCAGTACTTC
NA | TRBD1 | TRBJ2-2 | TRBV5-1 | CASSPRDRGREELFF | TGCGCCAGCAGCCCCCGGGACAGAGGACGGGAGGAGCTGTTTTTT
NA | NA | TRBJ2-3 | TRBV5-1 | CASSPTGGSGTDTQYF | TGCGCCAGCAGCCCCACCGGAGGGTCTGGCACAGATACGCAGTATTTT
NA | NA | TRBJ1-1 | TRBV5-1 | CASSLAGPQGTEAFF | TGCGCCAGCAGCTTGGCAGGGCCGCAGGGCACTGAAGCTTTCTTT
NA | TRBD1 | TRBJ1-3 | TRBV2 | CASRSHSGGAGNTIYF | TGTGCCAGCAGGTCCCATTCAGGGGGCGCGGGAAACACCATATATTTT
NA | NA | TRBJ1-5 | TRBV7-9 | CASSLAGSLNQPQHF | TGTGCCAGCAGCTTAGCGGGCAGCCTCAATCAGCCCCAACATTTT
NA | NA | TRBJ1-2 | TRBV5-1 | CASSDGYGYTF | TGCGCCAGCAGTGACGGGTATGGCTACACCTTC
once | TRBD2 | TRBJ2-1 | TRBV10-3 | CAIKGTSGKGEQFF | TGTGCCATCAAAGGGACTAGTGGTAAGGGGGAGCAGTTCTTC
NA | NA | TRBJ1-2 | TRBV27 | CASSGGAYGYTF | TGTGCCAGCAGTGGAGGGGCCTATGGCTACACCTTC
NA | NA | TRBJ1-1 | TRBV19 | CASSMGGHTEAFF | TGTGCCAGTAGTATGGGAGGGCACACTGAAGCTTTCTTT
few | NA | TRBJ2-1 | TRBV4-1 | CASSQDPQGRYNEQFF | TGCGCCAGCAGCCAAGATCCCCAGGGACGGTACAATGAGCAGTTCTTC
NA | TRBD2 | TRBJ2-5 | TRBV27 | CASSLLTSGGYRQETQYF | TGTGCCAGCAGTTTATTGACTAGCGGGGGATACCGGCAAGAGACCCAGTACTTC
NA | TRBD1 | TRBJ1-2 | TRBV6-5 | CASSYNRGSGYTF | TGTGCCAGCAGTTACAACAGGGGGTCAGGCTACACCTTC
NA | NA | TRBJ1-3 | TRBV18 | CASSPSHQVSIYF | TGTGCCAGCTCACCGTCCCACCAGGTGTCCATATATTTT
NA | TRBD1 | TRBJ1-2 | TRBV7-8 | CASSLAGTGGHGYTF | TGTGCCAGCAGCTTAGCCGGGACAGGGGGCCATGGCTACACCTTC
NA | TRBD2 | TRBJ2-5 | TRBV5-4 | CASSPAAWTSASETQYF | TGTGCCAGCAGCCCCGCTGCCTGGACTAGCGCGTCAGAGACCCAGTACTTC
NA | TRBD2 | TRBJ2-6 | TRBV25-1 | CASSGTVRGGANVLTF | TGTGCCAGCAGTGGCACAGTGCGGGGGGGGGCCAACGTCCTGACTTTC
NA | NA | TRBJ1-1 | TRBV2 | CASRASTIRTEAFF | TGTGCCAGCAGGGCCTCGACTATCCGCACTGAAGCTTTCTTT
once | TRBD1 | TRBJ1-2 | TRBV19 | CASSRQGGYTF | TGTGCCAGTAGTAGACAGGGGGGCTACACCTTC
NA | NA | TRBJ1-2 | TRBV18 | CASSPSRGGNYGYTF | TGTGCCAGCTCACCGAGCCGGGGCGGTAACTATGGCTACACCTTC
NA | NA | TRBJ2-4 | TRBV5-6 | CASSLATGVAKNIQYF | TGTGCCAGCAGCTTGGCCACGGGGGTAGCCAAAAACATTCAGTACTTC
NA | NA | TRBJ2-2 | TRBV7-9 | CASSLSRGEHTGELFF | TGTGCCAGCAGCTTAAGTAGGGGGGAGCACACCGGGGAGCTGTTTTTT
few | TRBD1 | TRBJ1-1 | TRBV5-1 | CASSGGRGGTGISTEAFF | TGCGCCAGCAGCGGGGGGAGAGGAGGGACAGGGATAAGCACTGAAGCTTTCTTT
NA | NA | TRBJ1-2 | TRBV23-1 | CASRAPNYGYTF | TGCGCCAGCAGGGCCCCTAACTATGGCTACACCTTC
NA | NA | TRBJ1-4 | TRBV7-9 | CASSLLSEKLFF | TGTGCCAGCAGCTTGCTAAGCGAAAAACTGTTTTTT
NA | TRBD1 | TRBJ2-7 | TRBV15 | CATSRDGTAPGYEQYF | TGTGCCACCAGCAGAGATGGGACAGCCCCCGGGTACGAGCAGTACTTC
NA | NA | TRBJ2-3 | TRBV27 | CASSLSIPDTQYF | TGTGCCAGCAGTTTATCGATCCCAGATACGCAGTATTTT
NA | TRBD1 | TRBJ1-2 | TRBV30 | CAWRLTGTAYGYTF | TGTGCCTGGAGACTGACAGGGACCGCCTATGGCTACACCTTC
few | NA | TRBJ1-2 | TRBV4-1 | CASAGPPNYGYTF | TGCGCCAGCGCTGGACCGCCGAACTATGGCTACACCTTC
NA | TRBD1 | TRBJ2-7 | TRBV6-5 | CASSTGQGVEQYF | TGTGCCAGCAGTACGGGACAGGGGGTCGAGCAGTACTTC
NA | NA | TRBJ2-3 | TRBV7-9 | CASSPLDRTRNTDTQYF | TGTGCCAGCAGCCCCCTCGACAGGACTCGTAACACAGATACGCAGTATTTT
NA | NA | TRBJ2-1 | TRBV28 | CASSRGQFYNEQFF | TGTGCCAGCAGCCGCGGACAGTTCTACAATGAGCAGTTCTTC
NA | NA | TRBJ2-5 | TRBV6-1 | CASSPTTAEETQYF | TGTGCCAGCAGTCCTACGACAGCCGAAGAGACCCAGTACTTC
NA | NA | TRBJ2-6 | TRBV19 | CASSIPGQLGSGANVLTF | TGTGCCAGTAGTATTCCGGGACAACTTGGATCTGGGGCCAACGTCCTGACTTTC
medium-sized | NA | TRBJ1-2 | TRBV5-4 | CASTDVYRNYGYTF | TGTGCCAGCACCGACGTATACCGAAACTATGGCTACACCTTC
NA | NA | TRBJ2-7 | TRBV6-5 | CASSYGTGDPYEQYF | TGTGCCAGCAGTTACGGCACGGGGGACCCCTACGAGCAGTACTTC
NA | NA | TRBJ1-4 | TRBV27 | CASSAGPGLPTNEKLFF | TGTGCCAGCTCCGCAGGGCCGGGGTTACCAACTAATGAAAAACTGTTTTTT
NA | NA | TRBJ2-3 | TRBV5-1 | CASSLRPDSTDTQYF | TGCGCCAGCAGCTTGCGTCCGGATAGCACAGATACGCAGTATTTT
NA | TRBD1 | TRBJ1-2 | TRBV7-2 | CASSLRGRGYTF | TGTGCCAGCAGCTTAAGGGGGCGTGGCTACACCTTC
NA | TRBD1 | TRBJ2-3 | TRBV27 | CASRRQGRRGTDTQYF | TGTGCCAGCAGACGACAGGGGCGAAGGGGCACAGATACGCAGTATTTT
NA | TRBD1 | TRBJ1-1 | TRBV6-6 | CASKRKGADTEAFF | TGTGCCAGCAAACGTAAGGGGGCGGACACTGAAGCTTTCTTT
NA | NA | TRBJ1-6 | TRBV28 | CASRPAGLYNSPLHF | TGTGCCAGCAGACCCGCCGGACTATATAATTCACCCCTCCACTTT
NA | NA | TRBJ2-7 | TRBV5-1 | CASSRNYEQYF | TGCGCCAGCAGCCGAAACTACGAGCAGTACTTC
NA | NA | TRBJ1-6 | TRBV5-1 | CASSEGVLLTSPLHF | TGCGCCAGCAGCGAAGGAGTTCTCCTTACTTCACCCCTCCACTTT
NA | NA | TRBJ1-5 | TRBV19 | CASIQYSNQPQHF | TGTGCCAGTATTCAGTATAGCAATCAGCCCCAGCATTTT
NA | NA | TRBJ1-2 | TRBV6-4 | CASSDLVEAYGYTF | TGTGCCAGCAGTGACTTGGTGGAAGCTTATGGCTACACCTTC
NA | NA | TRBJ2-5 | TRBV14 | CASSQGWSYQETQYF | TGTGCCAGCAGCCAGGGTTGGTCGTACCAAGAGACCCAGTACTTC
NA | NA | TRBJ2-2 | TRBV5-1 | CASVLGDTGELFF | TGCGCCAGCGTACTAGGGGACACCGGGGAGCTGTTTTTT
NA | NA | TRBJ1-5 | TRBV30 | CAWSDNSNQPQHF | TGTGCCTGGAGCGATAATAGCAATCAGCCCCAGCATTTT
NA | NA | TRBJ1-6 | TRBV4-1 | CASSRDRGNSPLHF | TGCGCCAGCAGCCGGGACCGCGGAAATTCACCCCTCCACTTT
NA | NA | TRBJ2-6 | TRBV2 | CASSDWNSGANVLTF | TGTGCCAGCAGTGATTGGAATTCTGGGGCCAACGTCCTGACTTTC
NA | NA | TRBJ1-2 | TRBV5-6 | CASSPGAAGSHNYGYTF | TGTGCCAGCAGCCCCGGCGCCGCGGGATCGCATAACTATGGCTACACCTTC
NA | TRBD1 | TRBJ1-5 | TRBV6-5 | CASSWFRGDQPQHF | TGTGCCAGCAGTTGGTTCAGGGGGGATCAGCCCCAGCATTTT
NA | NA | TRBJ2-5 | TRBV4-1 | CASSQEADIAETQYF | TGCGCCAGCAGCCAAGAGGCCGATATCGCAGAGACCCAGTACTTC
NA | NA | TRBJ1-2 | TRBV5-4 | CASSLREGGYTF | TGTGCCAGCAGCTTGAGGGAGGGAGGCTACACCTTC
NA | TRBD1 | TRBJ1-1 | TRBV6-4 | CASSRTGPAEAFF | TGTGCCAGCAGCCGGACAGGCCCAGCTGAAGCTTTCTTT
NA | NA | TRBJ2-5 | TRBV7-9 | CASSLNQGRETQYF | TGTGCCAGCAGCTTAAACCAGGGTAGGGAGACCCAGTACTTC
NA | NA | TRBJ1-2 | TRBV7-8 | CASSARIGRPRGYTF | TGTGCCAGCAGCGCCCGAATAGGCAGGCCGCGGGGCTACACCTTC
NA | NA | TRBJ1-4 | TRBV29-1 | CSVEGLPGEKLFF | TGCAGCGTTGAGGGACTTCCCGGCGAAAAACTGTTTTTT